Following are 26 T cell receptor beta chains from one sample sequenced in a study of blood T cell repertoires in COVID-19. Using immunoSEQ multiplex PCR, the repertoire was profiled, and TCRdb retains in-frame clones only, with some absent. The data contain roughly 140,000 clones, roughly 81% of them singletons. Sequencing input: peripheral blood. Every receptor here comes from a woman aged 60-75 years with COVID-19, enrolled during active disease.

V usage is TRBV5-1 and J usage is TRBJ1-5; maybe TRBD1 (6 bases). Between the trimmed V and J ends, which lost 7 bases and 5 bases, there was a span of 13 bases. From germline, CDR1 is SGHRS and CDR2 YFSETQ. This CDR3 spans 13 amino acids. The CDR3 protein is CASRLDSYQPQHF. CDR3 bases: TGCGCCAGCCGACTGGACAGTTATCAGCCCCAGCATTTT.

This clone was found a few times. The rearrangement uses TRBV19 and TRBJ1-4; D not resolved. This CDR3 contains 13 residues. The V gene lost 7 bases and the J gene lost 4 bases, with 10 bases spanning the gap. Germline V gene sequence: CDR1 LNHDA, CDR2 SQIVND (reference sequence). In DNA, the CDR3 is TGTGCCAGTACCACACGCCATAATGAAAAACTGTTTTTT. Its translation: CASTTRHNEKLFF.

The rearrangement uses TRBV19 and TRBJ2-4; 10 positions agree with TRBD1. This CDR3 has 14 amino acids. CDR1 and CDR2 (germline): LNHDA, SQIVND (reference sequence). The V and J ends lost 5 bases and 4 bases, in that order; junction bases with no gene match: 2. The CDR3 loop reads CASSLGQGKNIQYF. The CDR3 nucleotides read TGTGCCAGTAGTTTGGGACAGGGGAAAAACATTCAGTACTTC.

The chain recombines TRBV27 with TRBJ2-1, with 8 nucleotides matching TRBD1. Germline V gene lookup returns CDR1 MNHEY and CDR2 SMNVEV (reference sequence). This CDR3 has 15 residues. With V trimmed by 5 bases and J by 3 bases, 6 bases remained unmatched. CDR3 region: CASSTTGDNYNEQFF. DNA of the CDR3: TGTGCCAGCAGTACGACAGGGGATAACTACAATGAGCAGTTCTTC.

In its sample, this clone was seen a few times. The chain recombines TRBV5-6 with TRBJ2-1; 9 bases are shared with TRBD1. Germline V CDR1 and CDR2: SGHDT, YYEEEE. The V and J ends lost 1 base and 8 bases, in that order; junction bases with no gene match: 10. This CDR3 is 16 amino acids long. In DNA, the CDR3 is TGTGCCAGCAGCTTGATGGACAGGGGACTTTCGGATGAGCAGTTCTTC. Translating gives CASSLMDRGLSDEQFF.

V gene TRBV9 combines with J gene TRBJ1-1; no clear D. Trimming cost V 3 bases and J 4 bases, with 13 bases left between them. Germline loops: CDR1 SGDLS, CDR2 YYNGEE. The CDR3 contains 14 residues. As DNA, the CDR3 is TGTGCCAGCAGCGCAGATCACAGACCCACTGAAGCTTTCTTT. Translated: CASSADHRPTEAFF.

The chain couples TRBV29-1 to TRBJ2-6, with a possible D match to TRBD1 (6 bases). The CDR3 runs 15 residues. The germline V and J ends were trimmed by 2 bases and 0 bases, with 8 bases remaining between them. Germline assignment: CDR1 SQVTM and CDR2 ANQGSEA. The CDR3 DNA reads TGCAGCGTTGAATGGGACATCTCTGGGGCCAACGTCCTGACTTTC. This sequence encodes CSVEWDISGANVLTF. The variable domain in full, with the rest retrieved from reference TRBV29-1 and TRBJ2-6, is SAVISQKPSRDICQRGTSLTIQCQVDSQVTMMFWYRQQPGQSLTLIATANQGSEATYESGFVIDKFPISRPNLTFSTLTVSNMSPEDSSIYLCSVEWDISGANVLTFGAGSRLTVL.

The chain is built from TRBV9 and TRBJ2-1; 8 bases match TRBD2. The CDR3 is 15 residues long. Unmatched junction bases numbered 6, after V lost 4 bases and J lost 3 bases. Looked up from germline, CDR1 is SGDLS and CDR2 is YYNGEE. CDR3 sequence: CASSPTSGVYNEQFF. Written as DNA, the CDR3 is TGTGCCAGCAGCCCCACTAGCGGAGTCTACAATGAGCAGTTCTTC.

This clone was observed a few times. Written as DNA, the CDR3 is TGCGCCAGCAATCATCGGTCCGCGGGCTACGAGCAGTACTTC. Translation gives CASNHRSAGYEQYF. The rearrangement uses TRBV10-2 and TRBJ2-7, with TRBD2 as a possible D gene (5 bases). This CDR3 has 14 amino acids. The V end was cut by 7 bases, the J end by 3 bases, with 16 bases between. Germline V lookup: CDR1 WSHSY, CDR2 SAAADI.

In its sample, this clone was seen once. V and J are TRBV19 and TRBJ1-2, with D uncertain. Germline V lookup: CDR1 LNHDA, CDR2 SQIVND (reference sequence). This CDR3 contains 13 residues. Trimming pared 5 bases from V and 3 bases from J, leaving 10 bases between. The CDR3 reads CASSSTSDYGYTF. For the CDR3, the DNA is TGTGCCAGTAGTTCAACCTCGGACTATGGCTACACCTTC.

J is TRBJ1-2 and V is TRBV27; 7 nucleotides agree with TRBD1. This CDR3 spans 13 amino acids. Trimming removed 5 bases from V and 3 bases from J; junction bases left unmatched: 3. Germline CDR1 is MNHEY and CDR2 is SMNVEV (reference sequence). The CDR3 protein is CASSTGAYYGYTF. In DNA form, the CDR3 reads TGTGCCAGCAGTACAGGGGCATACTATGGCTACACCTTC.

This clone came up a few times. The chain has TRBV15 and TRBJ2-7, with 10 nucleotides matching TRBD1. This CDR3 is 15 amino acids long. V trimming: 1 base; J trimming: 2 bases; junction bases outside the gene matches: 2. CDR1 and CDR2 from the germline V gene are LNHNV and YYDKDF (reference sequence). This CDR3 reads CATSRGGQGTYEQYF. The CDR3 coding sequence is TGTGCCACCAGCAGAGGGGGACAGGGGACCTACGAGCAGTACTTC.

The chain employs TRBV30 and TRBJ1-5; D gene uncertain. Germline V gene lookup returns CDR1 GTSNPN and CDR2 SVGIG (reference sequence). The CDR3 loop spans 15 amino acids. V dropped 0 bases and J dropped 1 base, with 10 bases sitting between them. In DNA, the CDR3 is TGTGCCTGGAGTGTATCGCGGCAGAGCAATCAGCCCCAGCATTTT. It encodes CAWSVSRQSNQPQHF.

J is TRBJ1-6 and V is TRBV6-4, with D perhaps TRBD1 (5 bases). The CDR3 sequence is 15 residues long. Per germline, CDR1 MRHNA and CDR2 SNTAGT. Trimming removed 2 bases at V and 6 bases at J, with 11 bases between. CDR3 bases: TGTGCCAGCAGTGACCAGGGAACAGCTAATTCACCCCTCCACTTT. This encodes CASSDQGTANSPLHF.

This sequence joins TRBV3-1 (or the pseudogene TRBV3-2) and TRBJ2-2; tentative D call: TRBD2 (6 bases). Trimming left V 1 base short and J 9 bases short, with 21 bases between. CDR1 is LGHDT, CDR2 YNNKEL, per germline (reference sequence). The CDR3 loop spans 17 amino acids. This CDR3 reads CASSQALSTRKLRELFF. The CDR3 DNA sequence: TGTGCCAGCAGCCAAGCCCTTTCGACTAGGAAGCTCCGGGAGCTGTTTTTT.

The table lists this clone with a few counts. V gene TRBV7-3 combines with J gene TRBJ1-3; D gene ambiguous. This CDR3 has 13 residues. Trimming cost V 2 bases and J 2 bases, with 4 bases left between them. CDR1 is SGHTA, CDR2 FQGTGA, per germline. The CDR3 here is CASSLFAGNTIYF. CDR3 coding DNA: TGTGCCAGCAGCTTATTCGCTGGAAACACCATATATTTT.

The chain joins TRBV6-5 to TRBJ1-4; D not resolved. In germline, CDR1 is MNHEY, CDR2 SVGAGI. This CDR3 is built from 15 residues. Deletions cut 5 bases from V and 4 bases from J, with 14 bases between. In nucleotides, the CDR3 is TGTGCCAGCAGTCACCGGGGAAGAGATAATGAAAAACTGTTTTTT. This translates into CASSHRGRDNEKLFF.

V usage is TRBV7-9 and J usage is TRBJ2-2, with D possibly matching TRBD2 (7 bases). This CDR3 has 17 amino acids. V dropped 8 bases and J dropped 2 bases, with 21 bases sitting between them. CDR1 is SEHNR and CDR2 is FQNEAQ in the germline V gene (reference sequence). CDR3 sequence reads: CASSLSPGGPNTGELFF. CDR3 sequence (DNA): TGTGCCAGCTCCCTATCTCCGGGGGGCCCTAACACCGGGGAGCTGTTTTTT.

CDR3 amino acids: CASSQSWDSQETQYF. CDR3 nucleotides: TGTGCCAGCAGCCAGAGTTGGGACAGCCAAGAGACCCAGTACTTC. This sequence joins TRBV3-1 (or the pseudogene TRBV3-2) and TRBJ2-5, with 7 positions matching TRBD1. Germline V gives CDR1 LGHDT, CDR2 YNNKEL (reference sequence). CDR3 size: 15 residues. V shed 3 bases, J shed 1 base, and the junction held 5 bases outside the gene matches.

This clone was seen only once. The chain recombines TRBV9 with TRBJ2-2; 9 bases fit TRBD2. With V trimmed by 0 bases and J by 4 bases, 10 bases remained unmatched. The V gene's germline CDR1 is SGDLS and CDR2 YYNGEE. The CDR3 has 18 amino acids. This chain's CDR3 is CASSVVLAGPASTGELFF. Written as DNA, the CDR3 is TGTGCCAGCAGCGTAGTACTAGCGGGTCCCGCGAGCACCGGGGAGCTGTTTTTT.

CDR3 DNA sequence: TGCGCCAGCAGCCAAGTGAACAGGGCAAGCTTTGGCTACACCTTC. This encodes CASSQVNRASFGYTF. J is TRBJ1-2 and V is TRBV4-1, with D possibly being TRBD1 (6 bases). The CDR3 has 15 residues. Trimming pared 1 base from V and 7 bases from J, leaving 16 bases between. Germline lookup yields CDR1 MGHRA and CDR2 YSYEKL.

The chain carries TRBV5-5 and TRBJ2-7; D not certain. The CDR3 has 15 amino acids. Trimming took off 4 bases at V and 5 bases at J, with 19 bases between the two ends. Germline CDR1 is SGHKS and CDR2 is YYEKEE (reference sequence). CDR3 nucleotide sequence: TGTGCCAGCAGCCCCGGGTCTCTAACCTCGGACGAGCAGTACGTC. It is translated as CASSPGSLTSDEQYV.

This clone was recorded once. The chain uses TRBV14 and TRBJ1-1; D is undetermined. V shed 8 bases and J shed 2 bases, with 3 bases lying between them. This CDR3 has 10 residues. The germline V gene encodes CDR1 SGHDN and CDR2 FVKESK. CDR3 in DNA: TGTGCCAGCCCAAACACTGAAGCTTTCTTT. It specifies CASPNTEAFF.

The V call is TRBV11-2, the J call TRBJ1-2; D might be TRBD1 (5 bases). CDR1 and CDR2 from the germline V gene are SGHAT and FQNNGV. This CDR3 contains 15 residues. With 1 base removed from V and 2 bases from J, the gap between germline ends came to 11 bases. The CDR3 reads CASSLGGSGNYGYTF. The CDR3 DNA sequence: TGTGCCAGCAGCTTAGGAGGTTCAGGGAACTATGGCTACACCTTC.

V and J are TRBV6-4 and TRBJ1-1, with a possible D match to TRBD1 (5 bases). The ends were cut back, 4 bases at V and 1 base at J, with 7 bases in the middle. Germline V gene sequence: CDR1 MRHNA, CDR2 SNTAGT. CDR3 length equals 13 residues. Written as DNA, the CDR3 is TGTGCCAGCAGTGCGGACACGAACACTGAAGCTTTCTTT. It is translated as CASSADTNTEAFF.

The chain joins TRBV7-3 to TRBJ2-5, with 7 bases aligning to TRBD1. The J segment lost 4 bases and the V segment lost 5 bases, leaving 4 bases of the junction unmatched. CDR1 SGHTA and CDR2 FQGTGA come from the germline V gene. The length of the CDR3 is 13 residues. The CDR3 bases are TGTGCCAGCAGCCTCTACAGGGGAGAGACCCAGTACTTC. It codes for CASSLYRGETQYF.